A single sample is the source of the 29 T cell receptor beta chains below, sequenced in a study of PD-1 blockade in classical Hodgkin lymphoma. Only in-frame clones appear in the TCRdb table, and some are missing; sequencing was by immunoSEQ multiplex PCR. The sample carries fewer than 50,000 clones, 86% recorded once. In every patient, relapse followed autologous stem cell transplantation, while exposure to brentuximab vedotin differed. The sequencing used peripheral blood mononuclear cells (PBMCs), collected before the second cycle of nivolumab. The receptors originated from a human donor with classical Hodgkin lymphoma.

This chain uses TRBV27 with TRBJ2-1; TRBD2 aligns across 7 bases. V was clipped by 1 base and J by 6 bases; unmatched bases: 6. The CDR3 totals 15 residues. CDR1 and CDR2 (germline): MNHEY, SMNVEV (reference sequence). This CDR3 is CASSLLAGASNEQFF. The CDR3 coding sequence is TGTGCCAGCAGTTTATTGGCGGGAGCGTCCAATGAGCAGTTCTTC.

The chain joins TRBV5-1 to TRBJ2-3; a possible D gene is TRBD2 (5 bases). This CDR3 comprises 14 residues. Looked up from germline, CDR1 is SGHRS and CDR2 is YFSETQ. Trimming took 2 bases from V and 3 from J, leaving 10 bases between them. The CDR3 DNA sequence: TGCGCCAGCAGCTTCGCGGGTAGGACAGATACGCAGTATTTT. Translated, it gives CASSFAGRTDTQYF.

V usage is TRBV5-4 and J usage is TRBJ2-7; 15 positions match TRBD2. Germline CDR1 reads SGHNT; CDR2 reads YYREEE (reference sequence). The CDR3 totals 15 residues. Trimming at V came to 3 bases and at J to 4 bases, leaving 2 bases not matched to a gene. The CDR3 protein is CASSWGTSGGYEQYF. CDR3 nucleotide sequence: TGTGCCAGCAGCTGGGGGACTAGCGGGGGGTACGAGCAGTACTTC.

This clone showed up just a few times. The J gene is TRBJ1-5, the V gene TRBV29-1, with D unclear. The CDR3 consists of 12 residues. V was clipped by 4 bases and J by 4 bases, with 8 bases between them. The germline V gene encodes CDR1 SQVTM and CDR2 ANQGSEA. The CDR3 sequence: CSVGWGNQPQHF. The CDR3 DNA sequence: TGCAGCGTTGGGTGGGGAAATCAGCCCCAGCATTTT.

J is TRBJ2-2 and V is TRBV6-6; 8 positions match TRBD1. The CDR3 is made up of 15 amino acids. The germline V gene has CDR1 MNHNY and CDR2 SVGAGI (reference sequence). J lost 6 bases, V lost 1 base, and 4 bases had no gene match. The CDR3: CASSYFRTGSGELFF. CDR3 coding DNA: TGTGCCAGCAGTTACTTCAGGACAGGGTCCGGGGAGCTGTTTTTT.

Regarding this clone: One end of the junction is discordant with germline, which a read error may explain. This chain uses TRBV7-7 with TRBJ2-3; D is unresolved. Per germline, CDR1 SSHAT and CDR2 FNYEAQ (reference sequence). The CDR3 loop spans 11 amino acids. CDR3 coding DNA: TGTGCTAGCAGCTTACGTTATACGCAGTATTTT. This sequence encodes CASSLRYTQYF. The whole variable domain, filled in from reference TRBV7-7 and TRBJ2-3, reads GAGVSQSPRYKVTKRGQDVTLRCDPISSHATLYWYQQALGQGPEFLTYFNYEAQPDKSGLPSDRFSAERPEGSISTLTIQRTEQRDSAMYRCASSLRYTQYFGPGTRLTVL.

V and J are TRBV10-3 and TRBJ1-2; TRBD1 agrees at 12 bases. There are 13 residues in the CDR3. CDR1 and CDR2 (germline): ENHRY, SYGVKD. The J segment lost 7 bases and the V segment lost 7 bases, leaving 4 bases of the junction unmatched. CDR3 in amino acids: CAITGTGGIGYTF. The DNA for the CDR3 is TGTGCCATCACCGGGACAGGGGGCATTGGCTACACCTTC.

V is TRBV29-1 and J is TRBJ2-5, with D possibly matching TRBD1 (6 bases). Trimming removed 5 bases at V and 4 bases at J, with 14 bases between. This CDR3 spans 13 amino acids. Germline CDR1 and CDR2: SQVTM and ANQGSEA. This chain's CDR3 is CSVIGGSGETQYF. CDR3 nucleotide sequence: TGCAGCGTTATAGGGGGATCTGGAGAGACCCAGTACTTC.

The rearrangement links TRBV25-1 to TRBJ2-5; D tentatively reads TRBD1 or TRBD2 (6 bases each). Germline assignment: CDR1 MGHDK and CDR2 SYGVNS. The germline V and J ends were trimmed by 2 bases and 5 bases, with 12 bases remaining between them. CDR3 length: 14 amino acids. CDR3 residues: CASSERGGWETQYF. The CDR3 DNA is TGTGCCAGCAGTGAACGAGGGGGGTGGGAGACCCAGTACTTC.

The J gene is TRBJ2-5, the V gene TRBV7-9; 12 bases match TRBD1. Germline V lookup: CDR1 SEHNR, CDR2 FQNEAQ (reference sequence). The CDR3 consists of 16 residues. J lost 6 bases, V lost 4 bases, and 9 bases had no gene match. The DNA for the CDR3 is TGTGCCAGCAGCTCCGGGACAGGGGGCGATGCGAAGACCCAGTACTTC. Translating gives CASSSGTGGDAKTQYF.

The gene calls are TRBV18 and TRBJ2-7; D is unresolved. The length of the CDR3 is 13 residues. Trimming shortened V by 2 bases and J by 6 bases, and 11 bases separated the two germline ends. Germline CDR1 is KGHSH and CDR2 is LQKENI. The chain's CDR3 is CASSPEYGFEQYF. Here the CDR3 DNA reads TGTGCCAGCTCACCAGAGTATGGGTTCGAGCAGTACTTC.

The chain recombines TRBV13 with TRBJ1-2; 8 nucleotides line up with TRBD1. The CDR3 covers 16 residues. The germline V gene encodes CDR1 PRHDT and CDR2 FYEKMQ (reference sequence). J lost 8 bases, V lost 0 bases, and 11 bases had no gene match. Here the CDR3 reads CASSLGLRQGIDGYTF. The CDR3 DNA sequence: TGTGCCAGCAGCTTAGGGTTGAGACAGGGGATAGACGGCTACACCTTC.

The CDR3 coding sequence is TGTGCCAGCAGCGCCCCGGGGAGACAAAACAATGAGCAGTTCTTC. This encodes CASSAPGRQNNEQFF. This chain uses TRBV9 with TRBJ2-1; D may be TRBD2 (5 bases). Germline CDR1 SGDLS, CDR2 YYNGEE. The germline V and J ends were trimmed by 3 bases and 5 bases, with 15 bases remaining between them. This CDR3 spans 15 amino acids.

The chain couples TRBV18 to TRBJ2-1, with D possibly TRBD1 on 6 matching bases. V dropped 6 bases and J dropped 7 bases, with 19 bases sitting between them. Germline V gene data show CDR1 as KGHSH and CDR2 as LQKENI. The CDR3 sequence is 15 residues long. The CDR3 sequence: CASSHFLQGQNEQFF. CDR3 bases: TGTGCCAGCTCCCACTTTCTCCAGGGGCAGAATGAGCAGTTCTTC.

The chain combines TRBV7-3 with TRBJ2-5; D call uncertain. Germline values: CDR1 SGHTA, CDR2 FQGTGA. The CDR3 extends over 13 amino acids. The V end was cut by 5 bases, the J end by 4 bases, with 11 bases between. This CDR3 is CASSPWTGETQYF. The CDR3 DNA reads TGTGCCAGCAGCCCCTGGACGGGAGAGACCCAGTACTTC.

The V and J genes are TRBV10-3 and TRBJ2-7; D perhaps matches TRBD2 (6 bases). There are 14 residues in the CDR3. Germline V gene sequence: CDR1 ENHRY, CDR2 SYGVKD. The V gene lost 4 bases and the J gene lost 4 bases, with 14 bases spanning the gap. The CDR3 sequence: CAISVSTSRYEQYF. The CDR3 DNA sequence: TGTGCCATCAGTGTTTCGACTAGTAGGTACGAGCAGTACTTC.

The gene calls are TRBV19 and TRBJ2-7, with D possibly called TRBD1 or TRBD2 (5 bases each). This CDR3 contains 15 residues. Germline values: CDR1 LNHDA, CDR2 SQIVND (reference sequence). Deletions cut 1 base from V and 3 bases from J, with 13 bases between. The CDR3 nucleotides read TGTGCCAGTAGTATAGTGGGACCCGGTTTCTACGAGCAGTACTTC. Translation: CASSIVGPGFYEQYF.

J is TRBJ1-5 and V is TRBV5-6; TRBD1 agrees at 7 bases. Germline trimming cut 2 bases from V and 1 base from J; bases unmatched to any gene: 3. This CDR3 spans 15 amino acids. Germline lookup yields CDR1 SGHDT and CDR2 YYEEEE. The CDR3 DNA follows: TGTGCCAGCAGCTTACTGACAGGGAGCAATCAGCCCCAGCATTTT. Its translation is CASSLLTGSNQPQHF. The whole variable domain, filled in from reference TRBV5-6 and TRBJ1-5, reads DAGVTQSPTHLIKTRGQQVTLRCSPKSGHDTVSWYQQALGQGPQFIFQYYEEEERQRGNFPDRFSGHQFPNYSSELNVNALLLGDSALYLCASSLLTGSNQPQHFGDGTRLSIL.

The chain uses TRBV19 and TRBJ2-5; 9 nucleotides agree with TRBD1. Germline CDR1 and CDR2: LNHDA and SQIVND (reference sequence). With 8 bases clipped from V and 2 bases from J, the junction kept 9 bases outside the gene matches. The CDR3 loop spans 15 amino acids. The CDR3, as DNA: TGTGCCAGTCAGACCGGGACAGGGAAGCAAGAGACCCAGTACTTC. This encodes CASQTGTGKQETQYF.

The genes are TRBV9 and TRBJ2-3; 8 bases map to TRBD1. Germline lookup yields CDR1 SGDLS and CDR2 YYNGEE. After removal of 3 bases from V and 8 bases from J, the junction contained 8 bases not matched to a gene. CDR3 length equals 14 residues. The CDR3 DNA reads TGTGCCAGCAGCGCCGGACAGGGTTCGGGTACGCAGTATTTT. This sequence encodes CASSAGQGSGTQYF. The entire variable domain, with the rest obtained from reference TRBV9 and TRBJ2-3, is as follows: DSGVTQTPKHLITATGQRVTLRCSPRSGDLSVYWYQQSLDQGLQFLIQYYNGEERAKGNILERFSAQQFPDLHSELNLSSLELGDSALYFCASSAGQGSGTQYFGPGTRLTVL.

In this sample, this clone turned up once. The chain carries TRBV27 and TRBJ1-6; 11 bases align to TRBD1. There are 14 residues in the CDR3. Germline CDR1 and CDR2: MNHEY and SMNVEV (reference sequence). V dropped 5 bases and J dropped 11; count of bases not matched to a gene: 5. CDR3 sequence (DNA): TGTGCCAGCAGTGTCGGGACAGGGGGTACACCCCTCCACTTT. It codes for CASSVGTGGTPLHF.

V gene TRBV18 combines with J gene TRBJ2-2; the D is unclear. Trimming shortened V by 3 bases and J by 4 bases, and 3 bases separated the two germline ends. Germline lookup yields CDR1 KGHSH and CDR2 LQKENI. The CDR3 runs 12 residues. Written as DNA, the CDR3 is TGTGCCAGCTCACCCATCACCGGGGAGCTGTTTTTT. Protein sequence: CASSPITGELFF.

The V call is TRBV5-1, the J call TRBJ1-4, with a possible D match to TRBD1 (5 bases). The CDR3 has 14 amino acids. CDR1 is SGHRS, CDR2 YFSETQ, per germline. Trimming stripped 2 bases from V and 8 bases from J, with 13 bases between. In DNA form, the CDR3 reads TGCGCCAGCAGCTTACGGGGGGTAGAGGAAAAACTGTTTTTT. Protein product: CASSLRGVEEKLFF. The whole variable domain, remainder taken from reference TRBV5-1 and TRBJ1-4, is KAGVTQTPRYLIKTRGQQVTLSCSPISGHRSVSWYQQTPGQGLQFLFEYFSETQRNKGNFPGRFSGRQFSNSRSEMNVSTLELGDSALYLCASSLRGVEEKLFFGSGTQLSVL.

V is TRBV6-5 and J is TRBJ2-7; D possibly corresponds to TRBD2 (6 bases). Germline V lookup: CDR1 MNHEY, CDR2 SVGAGI. Between the trimmed V and J ends, which lost 6 bases and 0 bases, there was a span of 12 bases. CDR3 length: 14 amino acids. The CDR3 bases are TGTGCCAGCAGGGGTACCGGGAGCTCCTACGAGCAGTACTTC. Its protein is CASRGTGSSYEQYF.

V usage is TRBV6-4 and J usage is TRBJ1-2, with a possible D match to TRBD1 (6 bases). CDR3 size: 12 residues. The germline CDR1 and CDR2 sequences are MRHNA and SNTAGT. Between the trimmed V and J ends, which lost 2 bases and 7 bases, there was a span of 8 bases. CDR3 loop: CASSDGTTGYTF. In nucleotides, the CDR3 is TGTGCCAGCAGTGACGGGACAACTGGCTACACCTTC.

V gene TRBV6-5 combines with J gene TRBJ1-5; tentative D call: TRBD1 (5 bases). The CDR3 totals 13 residues. Germline CDR1 and CDR2: MNHEY and SVGAGI. V lost 6 bases to trimming and J lost 5 bases, with 11 bases between them. CDR3 bases: TGTGCCAGCAGCTTCCGGGGCGATCAGCCCCAGCATTTT. This sequence encodes CASSFRGDQPQHF.

V usage is TRBV6-1 and J usage is TRBJ1-4; TRBD1 agrees at 8 bases. The CDR3 is 13 residues long. Germline V gene sequence: CDR1 MNHNS, CDR2 SASEGT. Trimming removed 8 bases from V and 6 bases from J; junction bases left unmatched: 5. The CDR3 sequence: CASQSDRDEKLFF. For the CDR3, the DNA is TGTGCCAGCCAGTCGGACAGGGATGAAAAACTGTTTTTT.

The V and J genes are TRBV21-1 and TRBJ1-2; the D call TRBD1 from the table was never checked on the DNA. TRBV21-1 represents a pseudogene. The CDR3 runs to 16 residues. The CDR3 nucleotides are TGTGCCAGCAGCAACCGGGACAGTCATTCTAACTATGGCTACACCTTC. It encodes CASSNRDSHSNYGYTF.

J is TRBJ2-7 and V is TRBV5-4; 9 bases fit TRBD2. This CDR3 is built from 15 residues. Per the germline V gene, CDR1 is SGHNT and CDR2 is YYREEE (reference sequence). Unmatched junction bases numbered 3, after V lost 1 base and J lost 1 base. As DNA, the CDR3 is TGTGCCAGCAGCTTGCCTAGCGGGAATTCCTACGAGCAGTACTTC. This translates into CASSLPSGNSYEQYF.